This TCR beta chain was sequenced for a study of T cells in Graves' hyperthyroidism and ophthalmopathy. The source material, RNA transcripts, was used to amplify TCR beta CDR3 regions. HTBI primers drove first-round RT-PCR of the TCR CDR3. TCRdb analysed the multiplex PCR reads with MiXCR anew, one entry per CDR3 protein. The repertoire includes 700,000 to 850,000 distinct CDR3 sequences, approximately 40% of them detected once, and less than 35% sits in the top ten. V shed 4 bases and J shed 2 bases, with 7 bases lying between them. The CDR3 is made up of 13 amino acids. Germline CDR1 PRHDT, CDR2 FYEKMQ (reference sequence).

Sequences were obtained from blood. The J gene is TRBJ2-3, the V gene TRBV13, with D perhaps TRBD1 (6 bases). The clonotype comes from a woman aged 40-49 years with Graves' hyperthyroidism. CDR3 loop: CASSWGHTDTQYF. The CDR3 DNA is TGTGCCAGCAGCTGGGGGCACACAGATACGCAGTATTTT.